There are a few counts of the clone carrying this T cell receptor beta chain. Participants, about 18 to 90 years old, spanned more than 20 US areas. Participants were placed into cohorts based on the clinical history they reported. In the authors' methods: The assay estimated nucleated cells by amplifying reference gene primers. Using immunoSEQ multiplex PCR, the repertoire was profiled, and TCRdb retains in-frame clones only, with some absent. The DNA was the basis for D and trimming; V, J and clone size are from that table. The sample shows roughly 400,000 clones, around nine tenths of them seen only once. V was cut by 3 bases and J by 9 bases, with 18 bases left in between. The CDR3 contains 16 residues. CDR1 is SNHLY, CDR2 FYNNEI, per germline. The data originate from a study of blood T cell repertoires in COVID-19. Background on the study: T cells, B-cell-depleted T cells, or PBMCs supplied cDNA or gDNA.

The receptor was derived from a woman aged 50 to 65 who had recovered from COVID-19. The sample taken for sequencing was PBMCs or T cells enriched from blood (not recorded which). V is TRBV2 and J is TRBJ1-6; weak D call: TRBD1 (5 bases). CDR3: CASSEHQGGVGSPLHF. CDR3 nucleotide sequence: TGTGCCAGCAGTGAGCATCAGGGCGGCGTGGGTTCACCCCTCCACTTT.